These 30 T cell receptor beta chains originate from one sample sequenced in a study of cytomegalovirus exposure and HLA in healthy donors. TCRdb's copy holds only in-frame clones and misses some; the assay was immunoSEQ multiplex PCR. This table holds tens of thousands of clones, 90% found once. Sequencing input: PBMCs. These receptors originate from a man younger than 30 in good health and CMV-seronegative.

The chain has TRBV18 and TRBJ2-3, with D tentatively TRBD2 (5 bases). The V end lost 1 base, the J end lost 4 bases, and 18 bases lay between the germline ends. Germline assignment: CDR1 KGHSH and CDR2 LQKENI. The CDR3 sequence is 17 residues long. CDR3: CASSPLTEGMLADTQYF. CDR3 DNA sequence: TGTGCCAGCTCACCACTCACCGAGGGTATGTTGGCAGATACGCAGTATTTT.

The chain recombines TRBV19 with TRBJ2-1, with D possibly matching TRBD1 (5 bases). Trimming removed 2 bases at V and 7 bases at J, with 9 bases between. From germline, CDR1 is LNHDA and CDR2 SQIVND (reference sequence). The CDR3 extends over 13 amino acids. CDR3 residues: CASSISGLNEQFF. The CDR3, as DNA: TGTGCCAGTAGTATATCAGGGTTGAATGAGCAGTTCTTC.

The chain carries TRBV2 and TRBJ1-2; D is perhaps TRBD1 (5 bases). From germline, CDR1 is SNHLY and CDR2 FYNNEI. The CDR3 runs 16 residues. Trimming removed 7 bases from V and 3 bases from J, with 21 bases in between. This CDR3 is CASTAGAGWGDYGYTF. In DNA, the CDR3 is TGTGCCAGCACCGCAGGCGCGGGGTGGGGCGACTATGGCTACACCTTC.

The chain couples TRBV5-5 to TRBJ2-1, with D possibly TRBD2 on 6 matching bases. This CDR3 comprises 15 residues. CDR1 and CDR2 from the germline V gene are SGHKS and YYEKEE (reference sequence). V lost 0 bases and J lost 2, with 9 bases in between. The CDR3 DNA reads TGTGCCAGCAGCTTGGGACTAGAGACCTACAATGAGCAGTTCTTC. This encodes CASSLGLETYNEQFF.

The CDR3 DNA is TGCGCCAGCAGTCCTCTTTTTTCCCCCTCCTCTGGAAACACCATATATTTT. Its protein is CASSPLFSPSSGNTIYF. The chain combines TRBV5-1 with TRBJ1-3; no clear D gene. This CDR3 has 17 amino acids. Per the germline V gene, CDR1 is SGHRS and CDR2 is YFSETQ. The V end lost 5 bases, the J end lost 0 bases, and 18 bases lay between the germline ends.

The CDR3 region has the DNA TGTGCCAGCAGCTCGCAAGAGACCCAGTACTTC. Its protein product is CASSSQETQYF. The chain is built from TRBV9 and TRBJ2-5; D not certain. The CDR3 spans 11 residues. V lost 4 bases and J 2 bases, leaving 3 bases between the germline ends. Germline assignment: CDR1 SGDLS and CDR2 YYNGEE. Using reference TRBV9 and TRBJ2-5 for the parts outside the CDR3, the full variable domain is DSGVTQTPKHLITATGQRVTLRCSPRSGDLSVYWYQQSLDQGLQFLIQYYNGEERAKGNILERFSAQQFPDLHSELNLSSLELGDSALYFCASSSQETQYFGPGTRLLVL.

The rearrangement uses TRBV4-1 and TRBJ1-4; D may be TRBD1 (5 bases). The CDR3 covers 16 residues. Trimming shortened V by 0 bases and J by 7 bases, and 15 bases separated the two germline ends. Germline V gene sequence: CDR1 MGHRA, CDR2 YSYEKL. The CDR3 reads CASSQDYWQGSEKLFF. The DNA of the CDR3 is TGCGCCAGCAGCCAAGACTACTGGCAGGGTAGTGAAAAACTGTTTTTT.

V is TRBV7-3 and J is TRBJ2-3; TRBD2 is a possible D gene (5 bases). Trimming took 3 bases from V and 0 from J, leaving 7 bases between them. CDR1 is SGHTA, CDR2 FQGTGA, per germline. This CDR3 is built from 14 residues. The CDR3 here is CASSLEASTDTQYF. CDR3 DNA: TGTGCCAGCAGCTTGGAGGCTAGCACAGATACGCAGTATTTT.

The chain combines TRBV6-6 with TRBJ1-1; D not certain. Germline lookup yields CDR1 MNHNY and CDR2 SVGAGI (reference sequence). Deletions cut 2 bases from V and 8 bases from J, with 12 bases between. This CDR3 region has 13 residues. The CDR3 protein is CASSYMRETEAFF. CDR3 DNA sequence: TGTGCCAGCAGTTACATGAGGGAGACCGAAGCTTTCTTT.

V usage is TRBV29-1 and J usage is TRBJ2-1; 8 bases agree with TRBD2. This CDR3 has 16 amino acids. V dropped 6 bases and J dropped 7; count of bases not matched to a gene: 17. From germline, CDR1 is SQVTM and CDR2 ANQGSEA. The CDR3 here is CSVGGVRVAGSNEQFF. The CDR3 bases are TGCAGCGTCGGGGGGGTTAGAGTAGCGGGAAGTAATGAGCAGTTCTTC.

This clone was observed once. The V and J genes are TRBV5-5 and TRBJ2-2; 7 nucleotides line up with TRBD2. The CDR3 runs 16 residues. The junction had 5 bases not matched to a gene; V was cut back by 1 base and J by 2 bases. Germline CDR1 and CDR2: SGHKS and YYEKEE (reference sequence). Here the CDR3 reads CASSLYLADNTGELFF. CDR3 sequence (DNA): TGTGCCAGCAGCTTGTACCTAGCGGATAACACCGGGGAGCTGTTTTTT.

The chain uses TRBV6-5 and TRBJ2-1; possible D gene TRBD1, 5 bases. The CDR3 runs to 13 residues. Between the trimmed V and J ends, which lost 2 bases and 8 bases, there was a span of 10 bases. The germline gives CDR1 MNHEY, CDR2 SVGAGI. The DNA for the CDR3 is TGTGCCAGCAGTTACACAGACAGTCATGAGCAGTTCTTC. Amino acid sequence: CASSYTDSHEQFF.

Only one count was recorded for this clone. The CDR3, as DNA: TGTGCCAGCAGCCCCTCGGGACAGGGGGGGGCCGATACGCAGTATTTT. This gives the protein CASSPSGQGGADTQYF. The chain carries TRBV9 and TRBJ2-3, with TRBD1 matching 11 bases. J was trimmed by 6 bases and V by 4 bases; bases with no gene match: 10. The V gene's germline CDR1 is SGDLS and CDR2 YYNGEE. The CDR3 is 16 amino acids.

This clone came up once. The chain has TRBV15 and TRBJ2-1; 11 bases are a match to TRBD2. V lost 4 bases, J lost 7 bases, and 9 bases stayed unmatched. Looked up from germline, CDR1 is LNHNV and CDR2 is YYDKDF (reference sequence). The CDR3 loop spans 16 amino acids. The CDR3 DNA is TGTGCCACCAGCACACAACTAGCGGGAGTTTGGAATGAGCAGTTCTTC. Its translation is CATSTQLAGVWNEQFF. Full variable domain (missing parts from reference TRBV15 and TRBJ2-1): DAMVIQNPRYQVTQFGKPVTLSCSQTLNHNVMYWYQQKSSQAPKLLFHYYDKDFNNEADTPDNFQSRRPNTSFCFLDIRSPGLGDTAMYLCATSTQLAGVWNEQFFGPGTRLTVL.

This chain connects TRBV7-2 to TRBJ2-3; possible D gene TRBD2, 5 bases. From germline, CDR1 is SGHTA and CDR2 FQGNSA. The V end was cut by 1 base, the J end by 2 bases, with 10 bases between. CDR3 length: 15 amino acids. CDR3 nucleotide sequence: TGTGCCAGCAGCTTAGAGAAGCGGCCCACAGATACGCAGTATTTT. As protein: CASSLEKRPTDTQYF.

In its sample, this clone was seen once. This chain connects TRBV11-1 to TRBJ2-2, with D possibly matching TRBD1 (5 bases). The CDR3 runs 13 residues. Germline CDR1 and CDR2: SGHAT and FQDESV (reference sequence). Trimming removed 3 bases from V and 8 bases from J, with 10 bases in between. This chain's CDR3 is CASSFGQRGELFF. The CDR3 coding sequence is TGTGCCAGCAGCTTCGGACAAAGGGGGGAGCTGTTTTTT.

The J gene is TRBJ2-2, the V gene TRBV11-3; weak D call: TRBD1 (6 bases). This CDR3 is built from 14 residues. V was pared by 5 bases and J by 7 bases, with 14 bases between. Germline V gene sequence: CDR1 SGHNT, CDR2 YENEEA. The CDR3 loop reads CASSKTGSGGELFF. DNA for the CDR3: TGTGCCAGCAGCAAAACAGGGTCTGGCGGGGAGCTGTTTTTT.

J is TRBJ2-2 and V is TRBV9, with no clear D. From germline, CDR1 is SGDLS and CDR2 YYNGEE. V lost 3 bases and J lost 7, with 10 bases in between. The length of the CDR3 is 13 residues. CDR3 sequence: CASSEQLVGELFF. As DNA, the CDR3 is TGTGCCAGCAGCGAACAGTTGGTCGGGGAGCTGTTTTTT.

The genes are TRBV27 and TRBJ2-7; possibly TRBD1 for D (5 bases). The CDR3 consists of 14 residues. CDR1 and CDR2 from the germline V gene are MNHEY and SMNVEV (reference sequence). The V end lost 5 bases, the J end lost 6 bases, and 17 bases lay between the germline ends. CDR3 region: CASSPRLRGGEQYF. The CDR3 DNA reads as TGTGCCAGCAGTCCCCGCCTTAGGGGTGGCGAGCAGTACTTC.

The CDR3 loop is CASSPPDSPQNIQYF. The CDR3 DNA reads TGTGCCAGCTCACCACCCGACAGTCCCCAAAACATTCAGTACTTC. The chain couples TRBV18 to TRBJ2-4; D possibly corresponds to TRBD1 (5 bases). The germline CDR1 and CDR2 sequences are KGHSH and LQKENI. This CDR3 contains 15 residues. The V end was cut by 0 bases, the J end by 5 bases, with 11 bases between.

The chain links TRBV7-1 to TRBJ2-6, with a possible D match to TRBD1 (5 bases). TRBV7-1 is flagged as an ORF with uncertain function. The CDR3 has 18 residues. With 5 bases removed from V and 5 bases from J, the gap between germline ends came to 22 bases. The CDR3: CASSIARRGQSRANVLTF. Here the CDR3 DNA reads TGTGCCAGCAGCATCGCGCGACGAGGACAAAGTCGGGCCAACGTCCTGACTTTC.

J is TRBJ1-3 and V is TRBV7-2, with TRBD1 identical over 7 bases. V was pared by 4 bases and J by 1 base, with 10 bases of the junction left unmatched. The CDR3 runs 17 residues. Germline V CDR1 and CDR2: SGHTA, FQGNSA. CDR3 sequence (DNA): TGTGCCAGCAGCTCCACCTTCGGGACAGAGTCTGGAAACACCATATATTTT. Protein: CASSSTFGTESGNTIYF.

This chain joins TRBV7-8 and TRBJ2-3; D is undetermined. The V and J ends lost 1 base and 5 bases respectively, with 13 bases between them. Germline-derived CDR1 and CDR2 are SGHVS and FQNEAQ. The CDR3 totals 15 residues. CDR3 coding DNA: TGTGCCAGCAGCTTAGACAGTCACGTCCTAGATACGCAGTATTTT. Translating gives CASSLDSHVLDTQYF.

The V gene is TRBV28, the J gene TRBJ2-3; no firm D call. The CDR3 covers 14 residues. V lost 8 bases and J 0 bases, leaving 12 bases between the germline ends. From germline, CDR1 is MDHEN and CDR2 SYDVKM. Here the CDR3 DNA reads TGTGCCAGCCATCTTCGAGGTAGCACAGATACGCAGTATTTT. Protein product: CASHLRGSTDTQYF.

This clone is a singleton in its sample. The genes are TRBV18 and TRBJ2-3; 10 bases align to TRBD2. CDR3 length: 17 residues. J gave up 3 bases and V 6 bases, and 12 bases lay outside the gene matches. Germline lookup yields CDR1 KGHSH and CDR2 LQKENI. CDR3 bases: TGTGCCAGCTCTCCCACCCTAACTAGCGGGAATACAGATACGCAGTATTTT. Encoded protein: CASSPTLTSGNTDTQYF.

This clone is a singleton in its sample. This rearrangement joins TRBV5-7 to TRBJ1-5; D remains unclear. TRBV5-7 has ORF status, its function being uncertain. The CDR3 length is 14 residues. Trimming took 4 bases from V and 9 from J, leaving 17 bases between them. CDR3 region: CASSPRNGCRPQHF. CDR3 in DNA: TGTGCCAGCAGCCCGAGGAATGGGTGCCGGCCCCAGCATTTT.

V usage is TRBV5-1 and J usage is TRBJ2-1, with D possibly matching TRBD2 (6 bases). V dropped 4 bases and J dropped 1 base, with 12 bases sitting between them. From germline, CDR1 is SGHRS and CDR2 YFSETQ. The CDR3 totals 15 residues. The CDR3 region is CASSVYGTSYNEQFF. The CDR3 bases are TGCGCCAGCAGCGTGTACGGGACTTCCTACAATGAGCAGTTCTTC.

This clone was detected once. The V call is TRBV15, the J call TRBJ1-5; 10 bases are shared with TRBD1. After removal of 5 bases from V and 6 bases from J, the junction contained 13 bases not matched to a gene. The CDR3 runs 17 residues. The germline V gene encodes CDR1 LNHNV and CDR2 YYDKDF (reference sequence). CDR3 in DNA: TGTGCCACCAGCGTAAGAACGGGACAGGGGTCGGGTCAGCCCCAGCATTTT. Its translation is CATSVRTGQGSGQPQHF.

The genes are TRBV4-1 and TRBJ2-3; no clear D. The CDR3 is 14 amino acids. Germline V gene lookup returns CDR1 MGHRA and CDR2 YSYEKL. V dropped 4 bases and J dropped 0 bases, with 8 bases sitting between them. For the CDR3, the DNA is TGCGCCAGCAGCCCCAGTTATAGCACAGATACGCAGTATTTT. Translation: CASSPSYSTDTQYF.

This clone was found a few times. This CDR3 reads CASVDTEAFF. CDR3 nucleotides: TGTGCCAGCGTCGACACTGAAGCTTTCTTT. The rearrangement uses TRBV18 and TRBJ1-1; D not resolved. Germline CDR1 reads KGHSH; CDR2 reads LQKENI. V was cut by 8 bases and J by 3 bases, with 4 bases left in between. The CDR3 spans 10 residues.